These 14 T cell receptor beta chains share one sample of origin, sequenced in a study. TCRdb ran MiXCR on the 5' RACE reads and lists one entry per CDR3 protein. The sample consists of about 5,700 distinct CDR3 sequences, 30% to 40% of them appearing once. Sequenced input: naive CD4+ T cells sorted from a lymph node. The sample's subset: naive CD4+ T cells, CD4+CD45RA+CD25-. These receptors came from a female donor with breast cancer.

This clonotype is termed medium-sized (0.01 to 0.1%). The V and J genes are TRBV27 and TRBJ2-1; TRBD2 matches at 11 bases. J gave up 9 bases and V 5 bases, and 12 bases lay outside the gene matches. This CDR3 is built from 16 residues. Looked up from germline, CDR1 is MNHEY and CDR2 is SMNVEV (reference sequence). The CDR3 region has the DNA TGTGCCAGCAGTCTAGCGGGAGGTGTCGGGCGAGGTGAGCAGTTCTTC. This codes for CASSLAGGVGRGEQFF.

Written as DNA, the CDR3 is TGTGCCAGCAGCCCCCAACAGGACGGTGGGTCACCCCTCCACTTT. Translation gives CASSPQQDGGSPLHF. This chain joins TRBV6-5 and TRBJ1-6; the D gene is possibly TRBD1 (5 bases). Trimming cost V 6 bases and J 10 bases, with 19 bases left between them. Germline V gives CDR1 MNHEY, CDR2 SVGAGI. The CDR3 loop spans 15 amino acids.

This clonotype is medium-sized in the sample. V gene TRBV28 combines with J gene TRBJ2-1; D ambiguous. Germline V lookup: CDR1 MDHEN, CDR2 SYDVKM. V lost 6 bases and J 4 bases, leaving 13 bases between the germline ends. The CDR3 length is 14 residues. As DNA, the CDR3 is TGTGCCAGCAGCCGGTCCGGAGAATACAATGAGCAGTTCTTC. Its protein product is CASSRSGEYNEQFF. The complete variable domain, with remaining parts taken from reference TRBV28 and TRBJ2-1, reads DVKVTQSSRYLVKRTGEKVFLECVQDMDHENMFWYRQDPGLGLRLIYFSYDVKMKEKGDIPEGYSVSREKKERFSLILESASTNQTSMYLCASSRSGEYNEQFFGPGTRLTVL.

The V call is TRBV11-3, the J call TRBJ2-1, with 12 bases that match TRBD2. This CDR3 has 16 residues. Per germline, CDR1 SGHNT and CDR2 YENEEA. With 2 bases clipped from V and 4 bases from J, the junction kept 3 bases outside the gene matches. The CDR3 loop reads CASSLPGLAGYNEQFF. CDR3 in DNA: TGTGCCAGCAGCTTACCTGGACTAGCGGGATACAATGAGCAGTTCTTC.

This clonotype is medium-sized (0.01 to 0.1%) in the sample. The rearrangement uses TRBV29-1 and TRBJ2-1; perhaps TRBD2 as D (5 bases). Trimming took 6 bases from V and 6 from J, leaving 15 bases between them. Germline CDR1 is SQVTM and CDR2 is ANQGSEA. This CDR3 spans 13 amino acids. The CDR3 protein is CSVRDTRSNEQFF. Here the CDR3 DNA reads TGCAGCGTACGTGATACTAGGAGCAATGAGCAGTTCTTC.

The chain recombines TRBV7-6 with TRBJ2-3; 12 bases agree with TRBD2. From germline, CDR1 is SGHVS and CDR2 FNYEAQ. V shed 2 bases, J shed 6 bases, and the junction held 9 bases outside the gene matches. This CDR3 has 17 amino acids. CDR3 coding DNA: TGTGCCAGCAGCTTACGCGTCGGACTAGCGGGAATTGATACGCAGTATTTT. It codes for CASSLRVGLAGIDTQYF.

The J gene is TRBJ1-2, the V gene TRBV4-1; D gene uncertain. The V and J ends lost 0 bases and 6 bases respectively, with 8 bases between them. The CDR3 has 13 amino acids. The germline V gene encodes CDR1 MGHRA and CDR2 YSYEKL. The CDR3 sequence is CASSQDWGDGYTF. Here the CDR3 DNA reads TGCGCCAGCAGCCAAGATTGGGGAGATGGCTACACCTTC.

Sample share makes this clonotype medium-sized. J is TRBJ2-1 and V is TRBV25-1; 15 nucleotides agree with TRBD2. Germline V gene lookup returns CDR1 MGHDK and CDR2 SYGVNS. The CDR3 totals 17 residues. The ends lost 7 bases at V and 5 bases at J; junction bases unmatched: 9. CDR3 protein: CASTPGTSGRWDNEQFF. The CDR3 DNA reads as TGTGCCAGCACCCCTGGGACTAGCGGGAGGTGGGACAATGAGCAGTTCTTC. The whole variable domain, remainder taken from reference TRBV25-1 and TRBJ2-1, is EADIYQTPRYLVIGTGKKITLECSQTMGHDKMYWYQQDPGMELHLIHYSYGVNSTEKGDLSSESTVSRIRTEHFPLTLESARPSHTSQYLCASTPGTSGRWDNEQFFGPGTRLTVL.

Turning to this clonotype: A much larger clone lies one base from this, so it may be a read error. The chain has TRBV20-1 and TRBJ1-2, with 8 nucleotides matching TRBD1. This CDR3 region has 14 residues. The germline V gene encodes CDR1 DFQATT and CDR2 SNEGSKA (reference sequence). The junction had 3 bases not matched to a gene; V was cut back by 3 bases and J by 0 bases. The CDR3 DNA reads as TGCAGTGCTAGGACAGGGGAAGCTAACTATGGCTACACCTTC. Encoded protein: CSARTGEANYGYTF.

The CDR3 DNA reads as TGTGCCAGCAGTGACAGGGATGGCAATCAGCCCCAGCATTTT. This encodes CASSDRDGNQPQHF. V gene TRBV25-1 combines with J gene TRBJ1-5; a weak D match, TRBD1 (5 bases). CDR3 size: 14 residues. Trimming took off 3 bases at V and 2 bases at J, with 8 bases between the two ends. Germline CDR1 reads MGHDK; CDR2 reads SYGVNS.

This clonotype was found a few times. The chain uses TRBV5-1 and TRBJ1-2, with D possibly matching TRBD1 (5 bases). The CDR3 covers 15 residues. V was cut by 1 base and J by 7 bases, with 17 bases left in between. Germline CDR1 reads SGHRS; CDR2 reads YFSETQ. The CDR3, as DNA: TGCGCCAGCAGCTTGATGACCGGCGAGGGGTCTGGCTACACCTTC. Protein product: CASSLMTGEGSGYTF.

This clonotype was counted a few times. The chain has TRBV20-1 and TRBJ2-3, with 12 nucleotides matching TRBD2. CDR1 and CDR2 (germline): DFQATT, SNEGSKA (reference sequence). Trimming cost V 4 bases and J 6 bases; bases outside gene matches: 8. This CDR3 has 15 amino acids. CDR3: CSATSSGRALDTQYF. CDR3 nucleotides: TGCAGTGCTACTTCTAGCGGGAGGGCCCTCGATACGCAGTATTTT.

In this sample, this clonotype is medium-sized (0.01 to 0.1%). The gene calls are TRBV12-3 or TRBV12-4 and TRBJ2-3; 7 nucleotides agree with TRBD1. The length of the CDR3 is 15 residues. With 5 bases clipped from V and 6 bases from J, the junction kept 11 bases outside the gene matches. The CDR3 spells CASSPDRARGDTQYF. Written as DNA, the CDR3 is TGTGCCAGCAGTCCCGACAGGGCGCGAGGGGATACGCAGTATTTT.

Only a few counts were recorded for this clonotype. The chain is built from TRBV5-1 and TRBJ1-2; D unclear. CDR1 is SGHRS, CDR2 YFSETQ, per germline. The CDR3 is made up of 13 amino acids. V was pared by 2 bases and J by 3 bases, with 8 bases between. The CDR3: CASSLFQDYGYTF. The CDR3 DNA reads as TGCGCCAGCAGCTTATTCCAGGACTATGGCTACACCTTC.